This TCR beta chain was sequenced during a study of molecular identifiers for immune sequencing clone quantification. Findings and caveats of the study: Effector cells kept over 99% of their molecules in clones above 20 RNA copies, while naive cells kept under 1% there.

This clonotype was observed many times. Antigen: not known. Listed TCR primers and previously described methods were used for bulk TCR libraries. TCRdb re-analysed the PCR reads in MiXCR, keeping a single row per CDR3 protein. The sample holds about 100,000 distinct CDR3 sequences, around 20% seen once. CDR1 and CDR2 (germline): SQVTM, ANQGSEA. V was shortened by 3 bases and J by 6 bases, with 11 bases between the two germline ends. The CDR3 extends over 12 amino acids. This TCR derives from a human donor in good health. Some libraries in this study had Jurkat cell RNA spiked in. The genes are TRBV29-1 and TRBJ1-1; D not resolved. Sequenced sample: naive CD8+ T cells from blood, with Jurkat cell RNA spiked in. The subset: FACS-sorted CD8+CD4-CCR7+CD45RA+ naive T cells. The CDR3: CSVEGNKAEAFF. CDR3 nucleotide sequence: TGCAGCGTTGAGGGCAACAAAGCTGAAGCTTTCTTT.